This T cell receptor (beta chain) was identified in a study of blood T cell repertoires in COVID-19 (dated by TCRdb to 2020 to 2022). Regarding the complete study: Samples from collaborators originated in the United States, Italy and Spain and spanned both the acute and convalescent phases of COVID-19. The repertoires were released in a freely available public database intended as a resource for research on the immune response to SARS-CoV-2. Where HLA class I and class II types were available, the types were taken from metadata supplied by the sample provider, not from assay-based typing. A de-identified subject ID, COVID-19 status, age in years and sex were almost always included in the sample metadata. The material from the prospective study consisted of cDNA or gDNA derived from T cells, B-cell-depleted T cells, or PBMCs. Subjects who had been exposed to COVID-19, were actively infected with it, or had recovered from it provided the deeply sampled blood TCRbeta repertoires that made up the dataset. The samples were drawn from the first 160 participants of the ongoing ImmuneRACE study and from 1,254 subjects provided by 6 global collaborators.

Remarks on this clone: This receptor's antigen is unknown. Base qualities are not recorded, but no much larger clone differs from it by a single base.

What the work shows at the level of the full study, not this receptor alone: Clinical and demographic metadata were provided uncurated, with the amount varying by source and participant.

The CDR3 has 17 amino acids, counting the end cysteine and phenylalanine. The entry retains the CDR3 DNA only, 51 bases that are in frame from base 1. The V end gives up 4 bases and the J end 7 bases, leaving 13 bases in the junction not matched to a gene. CDR1 and CDR2 were assigned from the germline V gene as SGHRS and YFSETQ. TCRbeta CDR3 regions were amplified from genomic DNA using the immunoSEQ Assay, a bias-controlled multiplex PCR. In the authors' own workflow: The number of nucleated cells in each sample was estimated from the amplification of reference gene primers within the assay. To quantify the absolute abundance of each unique TCRbeta CDR3 rearrangement, sequence reads were collapsed and filtered. Productive Simpson clonality was computed per sample as the square root of Simpson's diversity index over productive rearrangements. Entries here come from immuneACCESS through TCRdb and include only in-frame sequences with V and J called. Some clones fail to appear in such tables; in the studies checked, an unresolved V gene covers under half of the shortfall, and the cause of the remainder is unknown. The DNA was the basis for D and trimming; V, J and clone size are from that table. This sample holds a few hundred thousand clones; about 80% were observed only once. Jointly, the top ten make up around 4.1% of the sample.

Enrolling through a virtual design, the prospective study's participants ranged in age from roughly 18 to 90 years and lived across about two dozen United States geographic areas. In the prospective study, participants were assigned to cohorts based on the clinical history participants reported in a screening survey and a study questionnaire. Each participant in the prospective study had whole blood, serum and a nasopharyngeal or oropharyngeal swab collected by mobile phlebotomists. Participants in the prospective study had the option to provide additional blood draws and questionnaires over an approximately two-month period. Before DNA extraction, blood samples from the prospective study were shipped at room temperature or frozen.

This sequence uses TRBV5-1 and TRBJ2-2; 10 bases in between match TRBD2. Sequencing input: PBMCs or T cells enriched from blood (not recorded which). This receptor was obtained from a man aged 25 to 40 with acute COVID-19. The CDR3 is CASSPATSGFGVGELFF. The DNA reads as follows: TGCGCCAGCAGCCCCGCGACTAGCGGGTTTGGTGTCGGGGAGCTGTTTTTT.